These T cell receptor beta chains were read from a single sample in a study of blood T cells in healthy people across ages. TCRdb independently ran MiXCR on the 5' RACE reads; one entry per CDR3 protein. The table shows approximately 780,000 distinct CDR3 sequences, with roughly 25% occurring only once. This sample was also put to use in a study of T cells of mothers and their children.

The sample comprised blood. These receptors all stem from a boy aged 10-17 years in good health. CDR3s include the opening cysteine and the closing phenylalanine or tryptophan. Each record gives: D gene, V gene, clone size, CDR3 length, J gene, CDR3 DNA, CDR3 protein. D genes are given only for firm matches. Size values are once, few and many counts, or a class for expanded clones, and some rows have none.

TRBD1	TRBV3-1	-	16	TRBJ2-4	TGTGCCAGCAGTGACGAAATAGGGGGCGCCAAAAACATTCAGTACTTC	CASSDEIGGAKNIQYF
-	TRBV28	-	12	TRBJ2-4	TGTGCCAGCAGTCGGACCCAAAACATTCAGTACTTC	CASSRTQNIQYF
-	TRBV20-1	-	13	TRBJ1-4	TGCAGTGCCGTCGAAGGTACTAATGAAAAACTGTTTTTT	CSAVEGTNEKLFF
-	TRBV12-3/TRBV12-4	few	15	TRBJ1-5	TGTGCCAGCAGTTTACTTCACAGGGCAGGCCAGCCCCAGCATTTT	CASSLLHRAGQPQHF
-	TRBV20-1	few	14	TRBJ2-1	TGCAGTGCTAGGGGACGGCTTCCGGGGCATGAGCAGTTCTTC	CSARGRLPGHEQFF
-	TRBV10-3	few	14	TRBJ1-2	TGTGCCATCAGTGACGCAGGTGGCCGGGGCGGCTACACCTTC	CAISDAGGRGGYTF
TRBD2	TRBV6-2/TRBV6-3	few	14	TRBJ2-1	TGTGCCAGCAAGTCGGGGGGGGAGGTCAATGAGCAGTTCTTC	CASKSGGEVNEQFF
TRBD1	TRBV19	few	15	TRBJ1-2	TGTGCCAGTATCGCCCGGACAGGGATGTTGGATGGCTACACCTTC	CASIARTGMLDGYTF
-	TRBV12-3/TRBV12-4	-	14	TRBJ1-5	TGTGCCAGCAGTTATGTGACAGGCAATCAGCCCCAGCATTTT	CASSYVTGNQPQHF
-	TRBV5-1	-	16	TRBJ2-5	TGCGCCAGCAGCTTGGCCCGAGGGGCTTTCGAAGAGACCCAGTACTTC	CASSLARGAFEETQYF
TRBD2	TRBV7-3	-	16	TRBJ2-3	TGTGCCAGCAGCCTAGGTAGCGGGCGGGGCACAGATACGCAGTATTTT	CASSLGSGRGTDTQYF
TRBD1	TRBV9	few	15	TRBJ2-7	TGTGCCAGCAGCCCCACCGGGACAGTATACTACGAGCAGTACTTC	CASSPTGTVYYEQYF
TRBD2	TRBV29-1	few	13	TRBJ2-1	TGCAGCGAGCGGGGGCTCCGAGGCAATGAGCAGTTCTTC	CSERGLRGNEQFF
TRBD1	TRBV20-1	few	14	TRBJ2-1	TGCAGTGCTAGGACAGGGATCGTTTACAATGAGCAGTTCTTC	CSARTGIVYNEQFF
-	TRBV9	-	15	TRBJ2-1	TGTGCCGGCAGCTCCCAGGCGCAGATAATAAATGAGCAGTTCTTC	CAGSSQAQIINEQFF
-	TRBV30	few	15	TRBJ1-5	TGTGCCTGGACCCGCACCGGGACTAACAATCAGCCCCAGCATTTT	CAWTRTGTNNQPQHF
TRBD1	TRBV6-5	-	17	TRBJ1-4	TGTGCCAGCAGTTCAGGACAGGGAAAAGCTACTAATGAAAAACTGTTTTTT	CASSSGQGKATNEKLFF
TRBD1	TRBV12-3/TRBV12-4	-	14	TRBJ2-1	TGTGCCAGCAGACCGGGACAGAATACGAATGAGCAGTTCTTC	CASRPGQNTNEQFF
-	TRBV14	-	16	TRBJ2-4	TGTGCCAGCAGCCCCACCACAGGAATTCGTCGAAACATTCAGTACTTC	CASSPTTGIRRNIQYF
-	TRBV5-1	few	14	TRBJ2-1	TGCGCCAGCAGCAAAGGGGGGCTGTACAATGAGCAGTTCTTC	CASSKGGLYNEQFF
-	TRBV4-1	-	17	TRBJ1-1	TGCGCCAGCAGCCAAGAGGTGACCAACTGGAGGGGCACTGAAGCTTTCTTT	CASSQEVTNWRGTEAFF
-	TRBV29-1	many	11	TRBJ1-2	TGCAGCGTTGAAGTGGGCCATGGCTACACCTTC	CSVEVGHGYTF
-	TRBV29-1	-	14	TRBJ2-1	TGCAGCGTTGAATCCACGAATAGCTACAATGAGCAGTTCTTC	CSVESTNSYNEQFF
-	TRBV20-1	-	12	TRBJ2-5	TGCAGTGCCTTAGGGTTCCAAGAGACCCAGTACTTC	CSALGFQETQYF
-	TRBV15	few	11	TRBJ2-7	TGTGCCACCAGCGCGGGAAACGAGCAGTACTTC	CATSAGNEQYF
TRBD2	TRBV7-9	few	15	TRBJ2-5	TGTGCCAGCAGCCCCCCGACTAGCGAGCAAGAGACCCAGTACTTC	CASSPPTSEQETQYF
TRBD2	TRBV30	few	18	TRBJ2-1	TGTGCCTGGAGTCCAATCAGGACTAGCGGGGGGGCCTACAATGAGCAGTTCTTC	CAWSPIRTSGGAYNEQFF
-	TRBV10-3	-	16	TRBJ2-3	TGTGCCATCAGTGAGTCGGCGGGCGGAATCACAGATACGCAATATTTT	CAISESAGGITDTQYF
TRBD1	TRBV7-3	-	15	TRBJ2-1	TGTGCCAGCAGCTTTTCCCCGGACAGGGGGAATGAGCAGTTCTTC	CASSFSPDRGNEQFF
TRBD1	TRBV5-1	many	17	TRBJ2-1	TGCGCCAGCAGCAACCCCACCGGGACAGGGAGGAACAATGAGCAGTTCTTC	CASSNPTGTGRNNEQFF
-	TRBV3-1	-	13	TRBJ2-7	TGTGCCAGCAGTGTCAGCCTTACAGGCGAGCAGTACTTC	CASSVSLTGEQYF
-	TRBV20-1	-	15	TRBJ1-4	TGCAGCGCAGTAATGCGAGGGGGTTTGAATGAAAAACTGTTTTTT	CSAVMRGGLNEKLFF
TRBD1	TRBV29-1	-	15	TRBJ2-7	TGCAGCGTTGAGTCTCCCGGGACAGGGGAACACGAGCAGTACTTC	CSVESPGTGEHEQYF
-	TRBV27	few	13	TRBJ1-2	TGTGCCAGCAAAAATGGGGGGGCCTATGGCTACACCTTC	CASKNGGAYGYTF
-	TRBV7-6	-	14	TRBJ2-5	TGTGCCAGCAGCCAACGACAGACCCAAGAGACCCAGTACTTC	CASSQRQTQETQYF
-	TRBV27	-	15	TRBJ1-1	TGTGCCAGCAGTTGGTTCGGGGGGACGAGCACTGAAGCTTTCTTT	CASSWFGGTSTEAFF
-	TRBV4-1	-	15	TRBJ2-7	TGCGCCAGCAGCAAACTCGACGGAGACCCCTACGAGCAGTACTTC	CASSKLDGDPYEQYF
-	TRBV9	-	14	TRBJ2-7	TGTGCCAGCAGCGGGGGGGCAGGGGCCTACGAGCAGTACTTC	CASSGGAGAYEQYF
-	TRBV12-3/TRBV12-4	-	14	TRBJ1-1	TGTGCCAGCAACCCAGGACATTCGAACACTGAAGCTTTCTTT	CASNPGHSNTEAFF
TRBD2	TRBV9	-	17	TRBJ2-2	TGTGCCAGCAGCCCCAGGAGGGCGGGGGTGGAAGACGGGGAGCTGTTTTTT	CASSPRRAGVEDGELFF
-	TRBV7-3	few	14	TRBJ2-1	TGTGCCAGCAGCTTAGGTAGGGGGGCCGTTGAGCAGTTCTTC	CASSLGRGAVEQFF
-	TRBV29-1	-	15	TRBJ1-4	TGCAGCGTTGCGGGGTTTGAGGCGACTAATGAAAAACTGTTTTTT	CSVAGFEATNEKLFF
-	TRBV20-1	-	14	TRBJ1-4	TGCAGTGCTAGGCGGGGGGTAACTAATGAAAAACTGTTTTTT	CSARRGVTNEKLFF
-	TRBV27	few	14	TRBJ1-1	TGTGCCAGCAGTTTAGGTTCGGGGCGGGGTCGAGCTTTCTTT	CASSLGSGRGRAFF
TRBD1	TRBV2	few	12	TRBJ1-2	TGTGCCAGCAGTTGGACAGGGCGCGGCTACACCTTC	CASSWTGRGYTF